This T cell receptor beta chain was sequenced in a study of T cell responses to AZD1222 COVID-19 vaccine. Profiled with immunoSEQ multiplex PCR; TCRdb holds only in-frame clones, not every one. The data contain 100,000 to 150,000 clones, roughly 92% of them seen just once; the ten biggest clones take up more than 0.95%. Turning to this clone: Its antigen is not known.

Whole-study results and caveats: Sampled repertoires all dated from after the peak T cell response. Recipients of two AZD1222 doses showed rising Spike-specific TCR breadth and depth. Donors skewed white British and female; clonal diversity was possibly underestimated.

Second-dose intervals of approximately 4 or approximately 12 weeks were pooled. The trim removed 4 bases at V and 1 base at J, leaving 1 base unmatched. Germline lookup yields CDR1 MNHEY and CDR2 SVGEGT. The CDR3 sequence is 15 residues long. The sequences come from peripheral blood, collected 28 days after the second AZD1222 dose. This rearrangement joins TRBV6-2 or TRBV6-3 to TRBJ2-3; 11 nucleotides line up with TRBD2. This receptor was obtained from an adult who received the AZD1222 COVID-19 vaccine. The chain's CDR3 is CASSWGLAGTDTQYF. The CDR3 DNA is TGTGCCAGCAGTTGGGGACTAGCGGGCACAGATACGCAGTATTTT.